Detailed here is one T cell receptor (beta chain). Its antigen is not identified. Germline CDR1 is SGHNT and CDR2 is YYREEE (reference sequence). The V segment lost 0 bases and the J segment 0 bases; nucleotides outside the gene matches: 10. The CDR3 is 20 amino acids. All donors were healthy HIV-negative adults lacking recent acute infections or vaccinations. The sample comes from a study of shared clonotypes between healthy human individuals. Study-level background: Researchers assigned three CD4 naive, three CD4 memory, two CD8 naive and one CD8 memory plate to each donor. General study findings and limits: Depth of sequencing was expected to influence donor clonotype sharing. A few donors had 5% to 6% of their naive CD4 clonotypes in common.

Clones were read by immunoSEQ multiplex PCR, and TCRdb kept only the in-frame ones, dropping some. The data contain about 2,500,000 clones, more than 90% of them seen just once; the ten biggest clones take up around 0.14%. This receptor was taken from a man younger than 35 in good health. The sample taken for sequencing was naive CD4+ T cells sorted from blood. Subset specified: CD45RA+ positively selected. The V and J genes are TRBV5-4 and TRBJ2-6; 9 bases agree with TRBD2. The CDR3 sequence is CASSLGGTSILGSGANVLTF. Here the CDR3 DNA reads TGTGCCAGCAGCTTGGGGGGGACTAGCATCCTGGGCTCTGGGGCCAACGTCCTGACTTTC.